A selection of T cell receptor beta chains follows, all from one sample in a study of T cell repertoires in cytomegalovirus infection. TCRdb reanalysed the reads using MiXCR and keeps one entry per CDR3 protein. The table has around 180,000 distinct CDR3 sequences, roughly 20% seen once. The material sequenced was PBMCs. The receptors stem from a human donor in good health (CMV status not recorded). Some clones in this sample may be carry-over from other donors' samples. Each CDR3 is given with its conserved first and last residue. The D gene is left open where the match is weak. Some rows mark clone size as missing; the rest say once, few, many or name a class of expanded clone.

size	V	D	J	CDR3	DNA
few	TRBV7-9	.	TRBJ1-3	CASSPGGGPGNTIYF	TGTGCCAGCAGCCCTGGTGGGGGTCCTGGAAACACCATATATTTT
few	TRBV28	.	TRBJ1-1	CASSFQGHGRGTEAFF	TGTGCCAGCAGTTTTCAGGGGCACGGCAGAGGCACTGAAGCTTTCTTT
many	TRBV7-2	.	TRBJ1-2	CASLQGLANYGYTF	TGTGCCAGTTTACAGGGACTAGCCAACTATGGCTACACCTTC
few	TRBV20-1	.	TRBJ1-1	CSAREGPNTEAFF	TGCAGTGCTAGAGAGGGACCGAACACTGAAGCTTTCTTT
few	TRBV6-6	TRBD2	TRBJ2-3	CASSHSGGHNTDTQYF	TGTGCCAGCAGTCACTCGGGGGGGCACAACACAGATACGCAGTATTTT
.	TRBV11-2	TRBD1	TRBJ1-4	CASSEIQGALNEKLFF	TGTGCCAGCAGCGAAATACAGGGGGCCCTTAATGAAAAACTGTTTTTT
.	TRBV12-3/TRBV12-4	.	TRBJ2-7	CASSLYSTGRAEQYF	TGTGCCAGCAGTTTGTATTCGACGGGCCGTGCCGAGCAGTACTTC
many	TRBV11-3	TRBD1	TRBJ1-2	CASSRPGQGDGYTF	TGTGCCAGCAGCCGTCCGGGACAGGGGGACGGCTACACCTTC
few	TRBV28	.	TRBJ2-7	CASSLFSGGRPYEQYF	TGTGCCAGCAGTTTATTTTCCGGGGGCCGCCCCTACGAGCAGTACTTC
few	TRBV28	.	TRBJ2-7	CASSLAGIGDYEQYF	TGTGCCAGCAGTTTGGCTGGCATCGGGGACTACGAGCAGTACTTC
many	TRBV12-3/TRBV12-4	.	TRBJ1-2	CASSLYPNYGYTF	TGTGCCAGCAGTTTGTACCCTAACTATGGCTACACCTTC
few	TRBV6-1	.	TRBJ2-3	CASSDRDFGDTQYF	TGTGCCAGCAGTGACCGGGACTTCGGAGATACGCAGTATTTT
many	TRBV7-2	.	TRBJ1-1	CASSLAGYREAFF	TGTGCCAGCAGCCTAGCAGGATACCGAGAAGCTTTCTTT
once	TRBV5-4	TRBD1	TRBJ1-6	CASSLGTGYSPLHF	TGTGCCAGCAGCTTGGGGACAGGCTATTCACCCCTCCACTTT
few	TRBV7-2	TRBD2	TRBJ2-5	CASSSGGLARETQYF	TGTGCCAGCAGCTCCGGGGGACTAGCGCGAGAGACCCAGTACTTC
once	TRBV12-3/TRBV12-4	.	TRBJ2-6	CASSLPGRLSGANVLTF	TGTGCCAGCAGTCTACCGGGACGCCTCTCTGGGGCCAACGTCCTGACTTTC
few	TRBV5-1	TRBD1	TRBJ2-7	CASAGTEAYEQYF	TGCGCCAGTGCTGGGACAGAAGCCTACGAGCAGTACTTC
few	TRBV29-1	.	TRBJ2-3	CSVPDGSLGTQYF	TGCAGCGTACCCGATGGGAGCCTCGGTACGCAGTATTTT
many	TRBV7-6	TRBD1	TRBJ2-7	CASTVYPPGQGFLRDEQYF	TGTGCCAGCACCGTTTATCCCCCGGGACAGGGGTTCCTTCGGGATGAGCAGTACTTC
.	TRBV14	.	TRBJ2-7	CASSQDRSEQYF	TGTGCCAGCAGCCAAGATAGGTCCGAGCAGTACTTC
.	TRBV12-3/TRBV12-4	TRBD2	TRBJ2-1	CASSGTSGNYNEQFF	TGTGCCAGCAGTGGGACTAGCGGAAACTACAATGAGCAGTTCTTC
few	TRBV29-1	TRBD1	TRBJ2-7	CSVGDGTGDEQYF	TGCAGCGTCGGTGACGGGACAGGGGACGAGCAGTACTTC
many	TRBV12-3/TRBV12-4	.	TRBJ1-1	CASSFAPPKRDTEAFF	TGTGCCAGCAGTTTTGCACCGCCGAAGAGGGACACTGAAGCTTTCTTT
few	TRBV28	.	TRBJ1-3	CASSLNPGNPGNTIYF	TGTGCCAGCAGTCTAAATCCGGGGAACCCTGGAAACACCATATATTTT
many	TRBV7-2	.	TRBJ2-1	CASSPQGRNDNEQFF	TGTGCCAGCAGCCCCCAGGGTCGGAATGACAATGAGCAGTTCTTC
few	TRBV2	.	TRBJ2-5	CASSGDRQETQYF	TGTGCCAGCAGTGGAGACAGGCAAGAGACCCAGTACTTC
.	TRBV9	.	TRBJ2-6	CASSVRALDRKSSGANVLTF	TGTGCCAGCAGCGTAAGGGCCCTAGACAGGAAAAGCTCTGGGGCCAACGTCCTGACTTTC
once	TRBV29-1	.	TRBJ1-2	CSVQGWGYTF	TGCAGCGTACAGGGTTGGGGCTACACCTTC
.	TRBV6-1	TRBD2	TRBJ2-7	CASSEASGGATEQYF	TGTGCCAGCAGTGAAGCGAGCGGGGGGGCCACGGAGCAGTACTTC
many	TRBV7-2	.	TRBJ1-1	CASSLVRRTEAFF	TGTGCCAGCAGCTTAGTTCGGAGGACTGAAGCTTTCTTT
few	TRBV5-1	.	TRBJ2-2	CASSLSPGANTGELFF	TGCGCCAGCAGCTTGAGTCCAGGGGCGAACACCGGGGAGCTGTTTTTT
many	TRBV7-8	TRBD2	TRBJ2-5	CASSPDVLAEIQETQYF	TGTGCCAGCAGCCCGGATGTCCTAGCGGAGATCCAAGAGACCCAGTACTTC
few	TRBV7-6	TRBD2	TRBJ2-5	CASRGLASQETQYF	TGTGCCAGCAGGGGACTAGCGAGCCAAGAGACCCAGTACTTC
few	TRBV6-2/TRBV6-3	TRBD2	TRBJ2-1	CASSSRRTSGRGSSYNEQFF	TGTGCCAGCAGTAGCCGAAGGACTAGCGGGAGGGGGAGCTCCTACAATGAGCAGTTCTTC
many	TRBV7-2	TRBD2	TRBJ2-3	CASSLAAGASTDTQYF	TGTGCCAGCAGCTTAGCAGCGGGGGCTAGCACAGATACGCAGTATTTT
.	TRBV20-1	TRBD1	TRBJ2-5	CSARGTGYETQYF	TGCAGTGCTAGAGGGACAGGGTACGAGACCCAGTACTTC
.	TRBV6-5	.	TRBJ1-4	CASTATGPNEKLFF	TGTGCCAGCACCGCGACAGGACCTAATGAAAAACTGTTTTTT
.	TRBV7-6	.	TRBJ1-1	CASSPPEAFF	TGTGCCAGCAGCCCCCCTGAAGCTTTCTTT
few	TRBV7-8	TRBD1	TRBJ2-7	CASSPRGGQGAWEQYF	TGTGCCAGCAGCCCGCGGGGAGGACAGGGGGCGTGGGAGCAGTACTTC
.	TRBV6-1	TRBD2	TRBJ2-5	CACRMTSGGALKTQYF	TGTGCCTGCAGGATGACTAGCGGGGGGGCGTTAAAGACCCAGTACTTC
.	TRBV19	TRBD1	TRBJ1-5	CATRPGQVNQPQHF	TGTGCCACCCGACCGGGACAGGTCAATCAGCCCCAGCATTTT
many	TRBV7-2	.	TRBJ1-1	CASSLIRPGNTEAFF	TGTGCCAGCAGCTTAATAAGGCCCGGGAACACTGAAGCTTTCTTT
many	TRBV6-5	.	TRBJ2-6	CASSYSTGSGANVLTF	TGTGCCAGCAGTTACTCGACCGGGTCTGGGGCCAACGTCCTGACTTTC
.	TRBV7-9	.	TRBJ1-1	CASSESQGAQAFF	TGTGCCAGCAGCGAATCACAGGGTGCTCAGGCTTTCTTT
once	TRBV12-3/TRBV12-4	.	TRBJ2-5	CASMEGLAETQYF	TGTGCCAGCATGGAGGGTTTGGCAGAGACCCAGTACTTC
.	TRBV20-1	TRBD1	TRBJ2-2	CSARRQGRNTGELFF	TGCAGTGCTAGGCGACAGGGGAGGAACACCGGGGAGCTGTTTTTT
.	TRBV12-3/TRBV12-4	TRBD2	TRBJ2-7	CASSWARTSVYEQYF	TGTGCCAGCAGTTGGGCGCGGACTAGCGTCTACGAGCAGTACTTC
many	TRBV7-2	.	TRBJ1-4	CASRSGSPATNEKLFF	TGTGCCAGCAGGTCAGGGAGTCCGGCAACTAATGAAAAACTGTTTTTT
many	TRBV11-3	.	TRBJ2-7	CASRVREGAWEQYF	TGTGCCAGCAGAGTTCGGGAGGGGGCTTGGGAGCAGTACTTC
few	TRBV7-6	TRBD1	TRBJ2-1	CASSLRDRDRNYNEQFF	TGTGCCAGCAGCTTAAGGGACAGGGACAGAAACTACAATGAGCAGTTCTTC
.	TRBV7-4	.	TRBJ2-5	CASSLVSGYQETQYF	TGTGCCAGCAGCTTAGTGTCGGGATACCAAGAGACCCAGTACTTC
.	TRBV29-1	.	TRBJ2-1	CSVAFGPQQFF	TGCAGCGTTGCCTTCGGGCCGCAGCAGTTCTTC
many	TRBV7-2	TRBD1	TRBJ2-7	CASSWAGTGTYEQYF	TGTGCCAGCAGCTGGGCCGGGACAGGGACCTACGAGCAGTACTTC
few	TRBV15	.	TRBJ1-2	CATSRAPDLGYGYTF	TGTGCCACCAGCAGAGCCCCGGACCTGGGCTATGGCTACACCTTC
few	TRBV6-1	.	TRBJ2-7	CASSPSWGYEQYF	TGTGCCAGCAGTCCGTCTTGGGGCTACGAGCAGTACTTC
few	TRBV12-3/TRBV12-4	.	TRBJ1-2	CASSVLGGLDGYTF	TGTGCCAGCAGCGTTTTGGGGGGTTTAGATGGCTACACCTTC